These 18 T cell receptor beta chains came from one sample sequenced in a study of response to subunit inactivated influenza vaccine. Each CDR3 protein is one row after TCRdb ran MiXCR on the RT-PCR reads. The sample records about 800,000 distinct CDR3 sequences, about 20% being singletons. The sample was PBMCs from blood, taken more than 4 days after vaccination. These TCRs come from a man aged 50-59 years who received an inactivated influenza vaccine.

This chain connects TRBV7-8 to TRBJ2-2, with 12 nucleotides matching TRBD2. Trimming removed 3 bases from V and 7 bases from J; junction bases left unmatched: 6. The germline V gene has CDR1 SGHVS and CDR2 FQNEAQ. This CDR3 contains 16 residues. CDR3: CASSFQTSGSIGELFF. The DNA of the CDR3 is TGTGCCAGCAGCTTTCAGACTAGCGGGAGTATCGGGGAGCTGTTTTTT.

The gene calls are TRBV20-1 and TRBJ2-7, with TRBD2 matching over 10 bases. This CDR3 is built from 16 residues. Germline loops: CDR1 DFQATT, CDR2 SNEGSKA (reference sequence). The V gene end was trimmed by 2 bases and the J gene end by 4 bases; junction bases not matched to a gene: 11. CDR3 protein: CSARSSSGRASYEQYF. In DNA form, the CDR3 reads TGCAGTGCTAGAAGCTCAAGCGGGAGGGCCAGTTACGAGCAGTACTTC.

Only a few counts were recorded for this clonotype. The V gene is TRBV5-1, the J gene TRBJ2-7; TRBD1 matches at 11 bases. In germline, CDR1 is SGHRS, CDR2 YFSETQ. V dropped 4 bases and J dropped 5; count of bases not matched to a gene: 5. CDR3 size: 14 residues. The CDR3 spells CASSRGQGGDEQYF. The CDR3 DNA sequence: TGCGCCAGCAGCCGGGGACAGGGGGGCGACGAGCAGTACTTC. Using reference TRBV5-1 and TRBJ2-7 for the parts outside the CDR3, the full variable domain is KAGVTQTPRYLIKTRGQQVTLSCSPISGHRSVSWYQQTPGQGLQFLFEYFSETQRNKGNFPGRFSGRQFSNSRSEMNVSTLELGDSALYLCASSRGQGGDEQYFGPGTRLTVT.

Regarding this clonotype: In this CDR3 the conserved last residue, phenylalanine or tryptophan, is missing, so a read error is likely. The V gene is TRBV7-2, the J gene TRBJ2-7, with 7 bases lining up with TRBD2. The CDR3 runs to 15 residues. Germline CDR1 is SGHTA and CDR2 is FQGNSA. V lost 4 bases, J lost 6 bases, and 12 bases stayed unmatched. The CDR3 nucleotides are TGTGCCAGCAGCTCCTACCGGGGGAGGGCCACCGAGCAGTACCTC. It translates to CASSSYRGRATEQYL.

This clonotype was recorded a few times. The CDR3 nucleotides read TGTGCCATCACCAACTTCGAGGGTCGCGAGCAGTACTTC. This encodes CAITNFEGREQYF. V gene TRBV10-3 combines with J gene TRBJ2-7; tentative D call: TRBD2 (5 bases). Trimming stripped 7 bases from V and 6 bases from J, with 16 bases between. The CDR3 sequence is 13 residues long. Per germline, CDR1 ENHRY and CDR2 SYGVKD.

The chain links TRBV15 to TRBJ1-2; the D gene is possibly TRBD1 (5 bases). V was shortened by 5 bases and J by 4 bases, with 11 bases between the two germline ends. This CDR3 spans 13 amino acids. The germline V gene encodes CDR1 LNHNV and CDR2 YYDKDF (reference sequence). CDR3 sequence reads: CATSERDRYGYTF. CDR3 DNA: TGTGCCACCAGCGAGCGGGACCGCTATGGCTACACCTTC.

The sample holds a few counts of this clonotype. CDR3 in amino acids: CASSAYSPGGDTQYF. The CDR3 nucleotides are TGTGCCAGCAGCGCCTATTCCCCCGGGGGAGATACGCAGTATTTT. The V gene is TRBV7-8, the J gene TRBJ2-3; maybe TRBD2 (6 bases). The CDR3 extends over 15 amino acids. Germline CDR1 SGHVS, CDR2 FQNEAQ. Trimming removed 5 bases from V and 5 bases from J, with 17 bases in between.

With regard to this clonotype: Relative to the germline gene, one junction end is altered; a read error may explain this. The rearrangement uses TRBV7-2 and TRBJ1-4, with D maybe TRBD1 (6 bases). The CDR3 extends over 12 amino acids. Germline V gene data show CDR1 as SGHTA and CDR2 as FQGNSA. The DNA for the CDR3 is TGTGCCAGCAGCCAACGAGGGACAATGCTGTATTTT. Translated, it gives CASSQRGTMLYF. The complete variable domain, with remaining parts taken from reference TRBV7-2 and TRBJ1-4, reads GAGVSQSPSNKVTEKGKDVELRCDPISGHTALYWYRQSLGQGLEFLIYFQGNSAPDKSGLPSDRFSAERTGGSVSTLTIQRTQQEDSAVYLCASSQRGTMLYFGSGTQLSVL.

The chain links TRBV28 to TRBJ2-6; TRBD2 might be the D (5 bases). The CDR3 length is 15 residues. Germline V gives CDR1 MDHEN, CDR2 SYDVKM. V gave up 10 bases and J gave up 0 bases, with 13 bases separating them. The CDR3 sequence: CATNRRDSGANVLTF. The CDR3 DNA sequence: TGTGCCACCAACCGACGGGACTCTGGGGCCAACGTCCTGACTTTC.

This clonotype was counted at least ten times. This chain uses TRBV10-3 with TRBJ2-5; perhaps TRBD2 as D (5 bases). Between the trimmed V and J ends, which lost 11 bases and 5 bases, there was a span of 15 bases. The CDR3 contains 12 residues. Germline CDR1 is ENHRY and CDR2 is SYGVKD. Here the CDR3 DNA reads TGTGCCGTCGCCTCGGGGTCCGAGACCCAGTACTTC. Translated: CAVASGSETQYF.

This chain uses TRBV20-1 with TRBJ2-5; 11 nucleotides agree with TRBD2. Germline V gene data show CDR1 as DFQATT and CDR2 as SNEGSKA (reference sequence). The CDR3 covers 14 residues. J gave up 3 bases and V 6 bases, and 6 bases lay outside the gene matches. The CDR3: CSAERGLAEETQYF. The CDR3 DNA follows: TGCAGTGCCGAACGGGGACTAGCGGAAGAGACCCAGTACTTC.

The rearrangement uses TRBV10-3 and TRBJ2-2; 7 bases map to TRBD2. This CDR3 has 14 residues. Germline V lookup: CDR1 ENHRY, CDR2 SYGVKD. V shed 0 bases, J shed 8 bases, and the junction held 3 bases outside the gene matches. The CDR3 DNA reads TGTGCCATCAGTGAGTCGACTAGCATAGGGGAGCTGTTTTTT. Its translation: CAISESTSIGELFF.

This clonotype was seen at least ten times. This chain connects TRBV5-1 to TRBJ1-1, with D possibly matching TRBD1 (5 bases). CDR1 SGHRS and CDR2 YFSETQ come from the germline V gene. This CDR3 region has 14 residues. With 4 bases removed from V and 1 base from J, the gap between germline ends came to 11 bases. For the CDR3, the DNA is TGCGCCAGCAGCCTAGAGACAGAGAACACTGAAGCTTTCTTT. Its translation is CASSLETENTEAFF.

CDR3 coding DNA: TGCGCCAGCAGCTTGCGAAGGACAGGAGAACTCCAAGAGACCCAGTACTTC. Translated, it gives CASSLRRTGELQETQYF. The genes are TRBV5-1 and TRBJ2-5; 7 positions agree with TRBD1. V lost 1 base, J lost 1 base, and 10 bases stayed unmatched. Germline V gene sequence: CDR1 SGHRS, CDR2 YFSETQ. The CDR3 is 17 amino acids.

In this sample, this clonotype turned up a few times. The chain combines TRBV11-2 with TRBJ2-7; 7 bases line up with TRBD1. This CDR3 is 15 amino acids long. V shed 5 bases and J 2 bases; nucleotides not matched to a gene: 9. In germline, CDR1 is SGHAT, CDR2 FQNNGV. CDR3 sequence reads: CASSLEWGTAYEQYF. Here the CDR3 DNA reads TGTGCCAGCAGCCTTGAGTGGGGGACAGCCTACGAGCAGTACTTC.

The chain is built from TRBV2 and TRBJ2-1, with 13 bases matching TRBD2. Germline trimming cut 6 bases from V and 3 bases from J; bases unmatched to any gene: 5. This CDR3 has 16 residues. Germline lookup yields CDR1 SNHLY and CDR2 FYNNEI. The CDR3 loop is CASRPGLAGLYNEQFF. The CDR3 DNA is TGTGCCAGCAGACCGGGACTAGCGGGACTCTACAATGAGCAGTTCTTC.

This chain links TRBV6-2 or TRBV6-3 with TRBJ2-1; TRBD1 aligns across 7 bases. From germline, CDR1 is MNHEY and CDR2 SVGEGT. V shed 5 bases and J 8 bases; nucleotides not matched to a gene: 9. The CDR3 is 14 amino acids. The CDR3 DNA follows: TGTGCCAGCAGTGAGGACCACAGGGGCGATGAGCAGTTCTTC. Translated, it gives CASSEDHRGDEQFF.

This clonotype has only a few counts. The V gene is TRBV7-9, the J gene TRBJ2-1; D may be TRBD2 (6 bases). Germline loops: CDR1 SEHNR, CDR2 FQNEAQ (reference sequence). This CDR3 is 15 amino acids long. Trimming took off 1 base at V and 4 bases at J, with 11 bases between the two ends. DNA for the CDR3: TGTGCCAGCAGCTTAGGGTCTAGCGCGTACAATGAGCAGTTCTTC. Amino acid sequence: CASSLGSSAYNEQFF. Combining the CDR3 with reference TRBV7-9 and TRBJ2-1 gives the whole variable domain DTGVSQNPRHKITKRGQNVTFRCDPISEHNRLYWYRQTLGQGPEFLTYFQNEAQLEKSRLLSDRFSAERPKGSFSTLEIQRTEQGDSAMYLCASSLGSSAYNEQFFGPGTRLTVL.